Detailed here is one T cell receptor beta chain. Its antigen is unknown. This CDR3 is missing its conserved last phenylalanine or tryptophan, likely due to a read error. Because the CDR3's place on the DNA is in doubt, the DNA is left out and the CDR3 is given as listed by TCRdb. Based on the germline V gene (reference sequence), the CDR1 and CDR2 sequences are MNHEY and SMNVEV. The CDR3 sequence runs 10 residues, both termini included. The immunoSEQ Assay, a bias-controlled multiplex PCR, was used to amplify TCRbeta CDR3 regions from genomic DNA. From the authors' description of their analysis: The number of nucleated cells in each sample was estimated by amplification of reference gene primers within the assay. Sequence reads were collapsed and filtered to measure the absolute abundance of every unique TCRbeta CDR3 rearrangement. For each sample, productive Simpson clonality was calculated by taking the square root of Simpson's diversity index across productive rearrangements. TCRdb obtained this table from immuneACCESS and retained in-frame rearrangements with V and J assigned. These tables miss some clones; where compared with another copy, unresolved V genes account for less than half of the shortfall, and the remainder is unexplained. From that table come the V and J calls and clone size; the DNA was used to work out D and trimming. Counted in this sample were more than 250,000 clones; 85% to 90% of them appeared once. The top ten clonotypes cover just under 6.5% of the sample.

In Seattle, one collaborating source enrolled patients while the infection was active and tracked those patients longitudinally over the course of disease. Whole blood was collected in K2EDTA tubes by collaborating institutions according to the institutions' own protocols. For TCRbeta analysis, collaborators shipped samples in one of three forms: frozen whole blood, isolated PBMCs, or DNA extracted from either of those sample types. This sample is drawn from a study of blood T cell repertoires in COVID-19 (dated by TCRdb to about 2020). Describing the broader study: Samples covering the acute and convalescent phases of COVID-19 were provided by collaborators in the United States, Italy and Spain. The prospective study material was composed of cDNA or gDNA derived from T cells, B-cell-depleted T cells, or PBMCs. Deeply sampled blood TCRbeta repertoires from subjects exposed to, actively infected with, or recovered from COVID-19 were included in the dataset. The repertoires were released in a freely available public database meant as a resource for research on the immune response to SARS-CoV-2. The samples were drawn from the first 160 participants of the ongoing ImmuneRACE study and from over 950 subjects provided by 6 global collaborators. The sample metadata nearly always contained a de-identified subject ID, COVID-19 status, age in years and sex. Where HLA class I and class II types were available, the types were taken from metadata supplied by the sample provider, not from assay-based typing.

What the study reported, not specific to this receptor: How much clinical and demographic metadata was included differed by source and by participant, and the metadata was provided uncurated.

This TCR was recovered from a woman aged 45-65 years with COVID-19, enrolled during active disease. The chain is made from TRBV27 and TRBJ1-4. Sequencing was carried out using peripheral blood. The CDR3 reads CASTIGARPN.